This T cell receptor (beta chain) was recovered during a study of vaccination effects on CD4 cells after COVID-19. Antigen-specific CD4+ T cells were expanded (with viral peptide pools) by the ViraFEST assay ahead of sequencing. CD4+ T cells were isolated after less than 13 days of culture. The study found no prior SARS-CoV-2 infection in the vaccine recipients, who tested negative for nucleocapsid antibodies. On this clone: Its antigen is undetermined.

Using immunoSEQ multiplex PCR, the repertoire was profiled, and TCRdb retains in-frame clones only, with some absent. The sample shows 27,000 or so clones, approximately 75% of them seen only once. The CDR3 is made up of 14 amino acids. The V gene's germline CDR1 is MNHNS and CDR2 SASEGT. V lost 3 bases and J 3 bases, leaving 12 bases between the germline ends. The clonotype comes from a human donor who received a COVID-19 vaccine. The source was CD4+ T cells from PBMCs cultured with SARS-CoV-2 spike peptides, collected before COVID-19 vaccination. The gene calls are TRBV6-1 and TRBJ2-7, with D perhaps matching TRBD1 (5 bases). As DNA, the CDR3 is TGTGCCAGCAGTGACGTCAGGGTAGGCTACGAGCAGTACTTC. Encoded protein: CASSDVRVGYEQYF.